These T cell receptor beta chains were read from a single sample in a study of CD8+ T cells in alopecia areata. Libraries were prepared by immunoSEQ multiplex PCR; TCRdb keeps only in-frame clonotypes and omits some of them. The sample shows about 19,000 clones, about 63% of them seen only once. Sample: skin, taken at week 4, from a patient treated with tofacitinib. The receptors come from a human donor with alopecia areata. Each CDR3 is given with its conserved first and last residue. Each record gives: D gene, clone size, J gene, V gene, CDR3 protein, CDR3 DNA. A D gene is named only where the DNA matches it firmly. Clone sizes are given selectively: once, few, many, or a class where the clone is expanded.

D gene: -; clone size: -; J gene: TRBJ2-3; V gene: TRBV28; CDR3 protein: CASSLGAGITDTQYF; CDR3 DNA: TGTGCCAGCAGTTTGGGGGCAGGGATCACAGATACGCAGTATTTT
D gene: -; clone size: once; J gene: TRBJ1-1; V gene: TRBV28; CDR3 protein: CASSFWRGAEAFF; CDR3 DNA: TGTGCCAGCAGTTTCTGGAGAGGGGCGGAAGCTTTCTTT
D gene: -; clone size: -; J gene: TRBJ1-5; V gene: TRBV7-9; CDR3 protein: CASSLGEGSSQPQHF; CDR3 DNA: TGTGCCAGCAGCTTAGGCGAAGGAAGCAGTCAGCCCCAGCATTTT
D gene: -; clone size: -; J gene: TRBJ2-1; V gene: TRBV20-1; CDR3 protein: CSALTHEQFF; CDR3 DNA: TGCAGTGCTCTTACCCATGAGCAGTTCTTC
D gene: -; clone size: -; J gene: TRBJ2-2; V gene: TRBV7-2; CDR3 protein: CASSRDSALHTGELFF; CDR3 DNA: TGTGCCAGCAGCCGGGACTCGGCGCTACACACCGGGGAGCTGTTTTTT
D gene: -; clone size: -; J gene: TRBJ2-3; V gene: TRBV27; CDR3 protein: CASSLVELSTDTQYF; CDR3 DNA: TGTGCCAGCAGTTTAGTTGAACTGAGCACAGATACGCAGTATTTT
D gene: -; clone size: -; J gene: TRBJ1-1; V gene: TRBV6-1; CDR3 protein: CASSEWPGTEAFF; CDR3 DNA: TGTGCCAGCAGTGAATGGCCGGGGACTGAAGCTTTCTTT
D gene: TRBD1; clone size: -; J gene: TRBJ2-7; V gene: TRBV10-3; CDR3 protein: CAISARTGDSYEQYF; CDR3 DNA: TGTGCCATCAGTGCCAGGACAGGGGACTCCTACGAGCAGTACTTC
D gene: TRBD1; clone size: -; J gene: TRBJ2-1; V gene: TRBV4-1; CDR3 protein: CASSQLFRDRATNEQFF; CDR3 DNA: TGCGCCAGCAGCCAGCTCTTCCGGGACAGGGCGACGAATGAGCAGTTCTTC
D gene: TRBD1; clone size: -; J gene: TRBJ2-5; V gene: TRBV5-1; CDR3 protein: CASSSPTGGGETQYF; CDR3 DNA: TGCGCCAGCAGCTCCCCAACAGGGGGCGGAGAGACCCAGTACTTC
D gene: TRBD2; clone size: once; J gene: TRBJ2-1; V gene: TRBV9; CDR3 protein: CASSPGTRFNEQFF; CDR3 DNA: TGTGCCAGCAGCCCGGGGACTAGGTTCAATGAGCAGTTCTTC
D gene: TRBD2; clone size: -; J gene: TRBJ2-1; V gene: TRBV6-4; CDR3 protein: CASSEVPGTTDNEQFF; CDR3 DNA: TGTGCCAGCAGTGAAGTCCCCGGGACTACTGACAATGAGCAGTTCTTC
D gene: -; clone size: -; J gene: TRBJ1-2; V gene: TRBV5-1; CDR3 protein: CAWLSGIYGYTF; CDR3 DNA: TGCGCCTGGCTATCCGGGATCTATGGCTACACCTTC
D gene: -; clone size: -; J gene: TRBJ2-1; V gene: TRBV27; CDR3 protein: CASSPLRFPKGYNEQFF; CDR3 DNA: TGTGCCAGCAGTCCCCTCCGTTTCCCCAAGGGTTACAATGAGCAGTTCTTC